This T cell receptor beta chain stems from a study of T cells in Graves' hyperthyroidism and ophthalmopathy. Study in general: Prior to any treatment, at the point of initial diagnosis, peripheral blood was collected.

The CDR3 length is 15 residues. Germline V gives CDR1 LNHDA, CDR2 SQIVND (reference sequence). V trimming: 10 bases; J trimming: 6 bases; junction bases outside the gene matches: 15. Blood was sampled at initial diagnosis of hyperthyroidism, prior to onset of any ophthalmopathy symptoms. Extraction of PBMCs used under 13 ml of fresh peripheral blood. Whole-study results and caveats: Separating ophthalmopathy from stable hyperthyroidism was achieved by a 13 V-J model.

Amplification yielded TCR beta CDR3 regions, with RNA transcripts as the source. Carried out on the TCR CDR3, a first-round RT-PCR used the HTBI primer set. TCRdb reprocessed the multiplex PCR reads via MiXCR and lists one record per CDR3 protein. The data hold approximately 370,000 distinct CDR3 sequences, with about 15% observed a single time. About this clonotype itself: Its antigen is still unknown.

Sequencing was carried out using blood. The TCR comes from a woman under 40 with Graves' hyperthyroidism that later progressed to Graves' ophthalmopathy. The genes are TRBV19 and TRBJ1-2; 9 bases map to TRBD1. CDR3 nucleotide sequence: TGTGCCACTCAGGACAGGGGTTTGTCACTGGATGGCTACACCTTC. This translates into CATQDRGLSLDGYTF.